This TCR beta chain emerged from a study of cytomegalovirus exposure and HLA in healthy donors. Germline lookup yields CDR1 SGHAT and CDR2 FQNNGV. V lost 0 bases, J lost 3 bases, and 12 bases lay in between. The CDR3 is 16 residues long. The PCR ran on 60 Vbeta and 13 Jbeta primers. Libraries were prepared by immunoSEQ multiplex PCR; TCRdb keeps only in-frame clonotypes and omits some of them. The table has about 250,000 clones, 78% seen once. Concerning this clone: What it recognizes is unknown.

Study observations and caveats: A missense variant in DCLRE1C was later tied to TCR beta V- and J-gene trimming. CMV serostatus stood as the only immune exposure information on hand.

The material sequenced was PBMCs. The sequence derives from a boy aged 5-17 years in good health and CMV-seronegative. This chain uses TRBV11-2 with TRBJ2-1; D is ambiguous. The CDR3: CASSLDQASYYNEQFF. The CDR3 nucleotides are TGTGCCAGCAGCTTAGATCAGGCCAGCTACTACAATGAGCAGTTCTTC. Based on the CDR3 plus reference TRBV11-2 and TRBJ2-1, the full variable domain is EAGVAQSPRYKIIEKRQSVAFWCNPISGHATLYWYQQILGQGPKLLIQFQNNGVVDDSQLPKDRFSAERLKGVDSTLKIQPAKLEDSAVYLCASSLDQASYYNEQFFGPGTRLTVL.